This T cell receptor (beta chain) was captured in a study of T cell responses to AZD1222 COVID-19 vaccine. CDR1 is SGDLS and CDR2 is YYNGEE in the germline V gene. The CDR3 length is 15 residues. Trimming removed 3 bases from V and 0 bases from J, with 12 bases in between. TCRdb's copy holds only in-frame clones and misses some; the assay was immunoSEQ multiplex PCR. The sample includes approximately 100,000 clones, roughly 90% of them seen just once. Concerning this clone itself: Its antigen is undetermined.

Study observations and caveats: White British people made up most donors, females outnumbered males, and clonal diversity was possibly underestimated. Spike-spanning, vaccine-associated CD4 TCRs were dominant at 160-218 and 743-854. Repertoires were collected only later (after the peak T cell response had occurred).

The sequences come from peripheral blood, collected on day 0 of MenACWY control vaccination. The receptor's source is an adult in good health. V and J are TRBV9 and TRBJ1-2; no clear D gene. As DNA, the CDR3 is TGTGCCAGCAGCGAGTCCCTTAGAGCTAACTATGGCTACACCTTC. Residues: CASSESLRANYGYTF.